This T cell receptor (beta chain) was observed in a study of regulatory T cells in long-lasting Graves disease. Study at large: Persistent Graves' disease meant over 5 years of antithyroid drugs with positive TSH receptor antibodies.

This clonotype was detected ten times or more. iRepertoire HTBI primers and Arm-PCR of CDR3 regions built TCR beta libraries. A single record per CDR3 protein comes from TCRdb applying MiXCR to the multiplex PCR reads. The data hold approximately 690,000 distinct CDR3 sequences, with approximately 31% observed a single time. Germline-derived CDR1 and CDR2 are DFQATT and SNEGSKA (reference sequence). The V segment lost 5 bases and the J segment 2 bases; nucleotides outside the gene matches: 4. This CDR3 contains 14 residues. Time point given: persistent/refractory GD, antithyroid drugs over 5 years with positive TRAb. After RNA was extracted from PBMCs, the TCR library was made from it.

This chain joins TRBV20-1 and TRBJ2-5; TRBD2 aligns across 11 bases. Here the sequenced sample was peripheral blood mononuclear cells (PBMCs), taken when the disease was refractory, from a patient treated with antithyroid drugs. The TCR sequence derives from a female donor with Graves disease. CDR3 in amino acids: CSAGRLAGQETQYF. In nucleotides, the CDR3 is TGCAGTGCTGGCAGACTAGCGGGACAAGAGACCCAGTACTTC.